Listed here are 29 T cell receptor beta chains from one sample, sequenced in a study of human T cells and chemical hapten exposure. Time point meaning: patch test 1, 2 weeks after DPC sensitization. Documented treatment: therapeutic diphenylcyclopropenone sensitization with weekly scalp DPC. TCRdb processed the RACE reads anew with MiXCR; each CDR3 protein has one entry. The sample records about 56,000 distinct CDR3 sequences, about a tenth being singletons. The sample was whole blood, taken in connection with sensitization to the hapten diphenylcyclopropenone (DPC). These TCRs come from a woman between 40 and 55 years old with alopecia areata. Some clones in this sample may be carry-over from other donors' samples.

This clonotype came up many times. V and J are TRBV13 and TRBJ1-1, with D possibly TRBD1 on 6 matching bases. This CDR3 comprises 16 residues. Germline values: CDR1 PRHDT, CDR2 FYEKMQ (reference sequence). Trimming stripped 4 bases from V and 5 bases from J, with 20 bases between. The CDR3 coding sequence is TGTGCCAGCAGCTGGCCTGATAGGACAGTCCGGACTGAAGCTTTCTTT. It specifies CASSWPDRTVRTEAFF. Full variable domain (remainder filled in from reference TRBV13 and TRBJ1-1): AAGVIQSPRHLIKEKRETATLKCYPIPRHDTVYWYQQGPGQDPQFLISFYEKMQSDKGSIPDRFSAQQFSDYHSELNMSSLELGDSALYFCASSWPDRTVRTEAFFGQGTRLTVV.

This clonotype has only a few counts. The chain recombines TRBV28 with TRBJ1-2; D uncertain. V was clipped by 5 bases and J by 8 bases, with 21 bases between them. There are 15 residues in the CDR3. CDR1 MDHEN and CDR2 SYDVKM come from the germline V gene. For the CDR3, the DNA is TGTGCCAGCAGTCCGGGAGGATCGGGCTTGCAGGGCTACACCTTC. Translating gives CASSPGGSGLQGYTF.

Concerning this clonotype itself: A much larger clone lies one base from this, so it may be a read error. V usage is TRBV25-1 and J usage is TRBJ2-7; D gene ambiguous. This CDR3 contains 11 residues. CDR1 is MGHDK, CDR2 SYGVNS, per germline. The CDR3 sequence is CVSSILYEQYF. The CDR3 DNA reads as TGTGTCAGCAGTATACTATACGAGCAGTACTTC.

Many counts were recorded for this clonotype. CDR3 sequence (DNA): TGCGCCAGCAGCTGGGACAAGAGACAGGGTGAAGCTTTCTTT. Amino acids: CASSWDKRQGEAFF. The chain recombines TRBV5-1 with TRBJ1-1; 7 nucleotides line up with TRBD1. Germline trimming cut 3 bases from V and 7 bases from J; bases unmatched to any gene: 9. Germline assignment: CDR1 SGHRS and CDR2 YFSETQ. CDR3 size: 14 residues.

This clonotype was picked up many times. V gene TRBV20-1 combines with J gene TRBJ2-1; no clear D gene. CDR1 is DFQATT, CDR2 SNEGSKA, per germline (reference sequence). The V end was cut by 3 bases, the J end by 12 bases, with 21 bases between. The CDR3 loop spans 14 amino acids. This chain's CDR3 is CSASSGVSRAGQFF. The CDR3 DNA sequence: TGCAGTGCTAGTTCTGGGGTTAGCCGGGCAGGGCAGTTCTTC.

This clonotype appeared many times. Here the CDR3 reads CASSSDRANSPLHF. The CDR3 DNA reads TGTGCCAGCTCCTCAGACAGGGCGAATTCACCCCTCCACTTT. The chain is built from TRBV18 and TRBJ1-6; 7 nucleotides match TRBD1. V was pared by 6 bases and J by 7 bases, with 6 bases of the junction left unmatched. The CDR3 length is 14 residues. From germline, CDR1 is KGHSH and CDR2 LQKENI.

This clonotype has just a few counts. The chain carries TRBV7-9 and TRBJ1-1; D perhaps matches TRBD1 (6 bases). Germline V gene sequence: CDR1 SEHNR, CDR2 FQNEAQ (reference sequence). The CDR3 has 15 residues. V was clipped by 3 bases and J by 3 bases, with 14 bases between them. The CDR3 region is CASSFRGGQDTEAFF. The CDR3 DNA is TGTGCCAGCAGCTTCAGAGGGGGTCAGGACACTGAAGCTTTCTTT.

This clonotype was observed many times. V is TRBV6-1 and J is TRBJ2-7, with 8 bases matching TRBD2. The CDR3 runs to 14 residues. Germline trimming cut 5 bases from V and 6 bases from J; bases unmatched to any gene: 9. Germline loops: CDR1 MNHNS, CDR2 SASEGT. The CDR3 here is CASSRDGGGLEQYF. The CDR3 DNA follows: TGTGCCAGCAGTCGAGACGGGGGGGGTCTCGAGCAGTACTTC.

This clonotype came up many times. V gene TRBV29-1 combines with J gene TRBJ1-2, with 10 bases fitting TRBD1. Germline CDR1 SQVTM, CDR2 ANQGSEA. V shed 5 bases and J 2 bases; nucleotides not matched to a gene: 8. The CDR3 has 15 residues. CDR3 residues: CSVNRRTGGNYGYTF. The CDR3 nucleotides are TGCAGCGTTAACCGCCGGACAGGGGGAAACTATGGCTACACCTTC.

This clonotype was found many times. The CDR3 sequence is CASSDLRGRANEAFF. CDR3 bases: TGTGCCAGCAGTGACTTAAGGGGACGGGCCAATGAAGCTTTCTTT. The chain has TRBV6-4 and TRBJ1-1; tentative D call: TRBD1 (5 bases). Germline CDR1 is MRHNA and CDR2 is SNTAGT. Trimming left V 1 base short and J 7 bases short, with 16 bases between. The CDR3 runs 15 residues.

V is TRBV9 and J is TRBJ2-3; D unclear. Germline loops: CDR1 SGDLS, CDR2 YYNGEE. V was cut by 3 bases and J by 2 bases, with 7 bases left in between. This CDR3 region has 13 residues. CDR3 in amino acids: CASSARTTDTQYF. The CDR3 bases are TGTGCCAGCAGCGCCCGAACCACAGATACGCAGTATTTT.

The sample holds many counts of this clonotype. The chain recombines TRBV14 with TRBJ2-1; 9 bases map to TRBD1. Germline V gene data show CDR1 as SGHDN and CDR2 as FVKESK. CDR3 length: 15 amino acids. Germline trimming cut 4 bases from V and 9 bases from J; bases unmatched to any gene: 10. The CDR3 reads CASSPRQGEGSEQFF. CDR3 nucleotides: TGTGCCAGCAGCCCACGACAGGGGGAGGGGAGTGAGCAGTTCTTC. Combining the CDR3 with reference TRBV14 and TRBJ2-1 gives the whole variable domain EAGVTQFPSHSVIEKGQTVTLRCDPISGHDNLYWYRRVMGKEIKFLLHFVKESKQDESGMPNNRFLAERTGGTYSTLKVQPAELEDSGVYFCASSPRQGEGSEQFFGPGTRLTVL.

This clonotype was counted at least ten times. The V and J genes are TRBV30 and TRBJ1-6; possibly TRBD1 for D (5 bases). CDR1 and CDR2 (germline): GTSNPN, SVGIG (reference sequence). This CDR3 contains 14 residues. The V end was cut by 0 bases, the J end by 7 bases, with 10 bases between. This CDR3 reads CAWSVERGNSPLHF. DNA of the CDR3: TGTGCCTGGAGTGTCGAGAGGGGAAATTCACCCCTCCACTTT.

This clonotype has ten or more counts. The chain is built from TRBV7-9 and TRBJ1-2; no definite D call. Per germline, CDR1 SEHNR and CDR2 FQNEAQ (reference sequence). The V end was cut by 5 bases, the J end by 1 base, with 11 bases between. The CDR3 sequence is 14 residues long. The CDR3 coding sequence is TGTGCCAGCAGCCCTCCAGTCAGTAACTATGGCTACACCTTC. It is translated as CASSPPVSNYGYTF. Filled out from reference TRBV7-9 and TRBJ1-2, the complete variable domain reads DTGVSQNPRHKITKRGQNVTFRCDPISEHNRLYWYRQTLGQGPEFLTYFQNEAQLEKSRLLSDRFSAERPKGSFSTLEIQRTEQGDSAMYLCASSPPVSNYGYTFGSGTRLTVV.

This clonotype was seen repeatedly, ten times or more. The gene calls are TRBV9 and TRBJ2-7, with D hard to call. Trimming removed 3 bases at V and 2 bases at J, with 18 bases between. The CDR3 loop spans 16 amino acids. Germline CDR1 SGDLS, CDR2 YYNGEE. Here the CDR3 reads CASSDADGALTYEQYF. CDR3 DNA: TGTGCCAGCAGCGACGCAGACGGCGCTCTAACCTACGAGCAGTACTTC. The full variable domain, with the rest looked up from reference TRBV9 and TRBJ2-7, is DSGVTQTPKHLITATGQRVTLRCSPRSGDLSVYWYQQSLDQGLQFLIQYYNGEERAKGNILERFSAQQFPDLHSELNLSSLELGDSALYFCASSDADGALTYEQYFGPGTRLTVT.

This clonotype has a count of ten or more. J is TRBJ2-5 and V is TRBV3-1, with 8 nucleotides matching TRBD2. Germline-derived CDR1 and CDR2 are LGHDT and YNNKEL (reference sequence). CDR3 length equals 13 residues. V dropped 0 bases and J dropped 11; count of bases not matched to a gene: 5. CDR3 bases: TGTGCCAGCAGCCAAGATACACTAGCGGTTCAGTACTTC. Encoded protein: CASSQDTLAVQYF.

The sample holds many counts of this clonotype. This chain connects TRBV6-1 to TRBJ1-6; 7 bases map to TRBD1. This CDR3 is built from 16 residues. The V gene end was trimmed by 2 bases and the J gene end by 5 bases; junction bases not matched to a gene: 6. Looked up from germline, CDR1 is MNHNS and CDR2 is SASEGT. CDR3 protein: CASSERTGGNNSPLHF. CDR3 DNA: TGTGCCAGCAGTGAAAGGACAGGAGGGAATAATTCACCCCTCCACTTT.

There are many counts of this clonotype. This chain links TRBV2 with TRBJ2-1; D call uncertain. Per germline, CDR1 SNHLY and CDR2 FYNNEI. The germline V and J ends were trimmed by 1 base and 4 bases, with 8 bases remaining between them. The CDR3 covers 14 residues. The CDR3 reads CASSEENRYNEQFF. CDR3 bases: TGTGCCAGCAGTGAAGAGAATAGGTACAATGAGCAGTTCTTC.

This clonotype showed up just a few times. The V and J genes are TRBV28 and TRBJ2-3; 11 nucleotides line up with TRBD2. This CDR3 spans 18 amino acids. V was pared by 3 bases and J by 1 base, with 9 bases of the junction left unmatched. Germline CDR1 MDHEN, CDR2 SYDVKM. In DNA form, the CDR3 reads TGTGCCAGCAGTTTGAGGAGGGATAGCGGGGGGGGCACAGATACGCAGTATTTT. It yields the protein CASSLRRDSGGGTDTQYF.

This clonotype appeared many times. CDR3 sequence: CASSLNLGREDTEAFF. The CDR3 nucleotides are TGTGCCAGCAGCTTAAACTTGGGCAGGGAGGACACTGAAGCTTTCTTT. V gene TRBV13 combines with J gene TRBJ1-1; D is perhaps TRBD1 (5 bases). This CDR3 region has 16 residues. The germline V and J ends were trimmed by 2 bases and 3 bases, with 16 bases remaining between them. CDR1 and CDR2 (germline): PRHDT, FYEKMQ (reference sequence).

To note about this clonotype: It may be a read error: a sequence one base away is much more abundant. The gene calls are TRBV7-2 and TRBJ1-2; no clear D. CDR1 and CDR2 (germline): SGHTA, FQGNSA. The CDR3 consists of 13 residues. The ends were cut back, 5 bases at V and 9 bases at J, with 16 bases in the middle. In nucleotides, the CDR3 is TGTGCCAGCAGCATACAGTCCTCGGTGAGCTACACCTTC. Its protein is CASSIQSSVSYTF.

Only a few counts were recorded for this clonotype. This chain connects TRBV20-1 to TRBJ2-7; TRBD2 is a possible D gene (6 bases). The CDR3 has 14 amino acids. The V gene lost 1 base and the J gene lost 2 bases, with 12 bases spanning the gap. Per the germline V gene, CDR1 is DFQATT and CDR2 is SNEGSKA (reference sequence). CDR3 sequence: CSARGGDSTYEQYF. For the CDR3, the DNA is TGCAGTGCTAGAGGTGGGGACTCCACCTACGAGCAGTACTTC.

This clonotype was seen at least ten times. The V and J genes are TRBV13 and TRBJ2-1; D is perhaps TRBD2 (6 bases). The germline V gene has CDR1 PRHDT and CDR2 FYEKMQ (reference sequence). V lost 5 bases to trimming and J lost 12 bases, with 14 bases between them. There are 12 residues in the CDR3. CDR3 residues: CASSVRRRGQFF. CDR3 nucleotide sequence: TGTGCCAGCAGCGTTCGCAGGAGGGGGCAGTTCTTC. Complete variable domain (other parts from reference TRBV13 and TRBJ2-1): AAGVIQSPRHLIKEKRETATLKCYPIPRHDTVYWYQQGPGQDPQFLISFYEKMQSDKGSIPDRFSAQQFSDYHSELNMSSLELGDSALYFCASSVRRRGQFFGPGTRLTVL.

This clonotype was detected only a few times. One end of the junction does not line up with germline, which may come from a read error. V usage is TRBV20-1 and J usage is TRBJ2-2, with 9 bases identical to TRBD1. Per germline, CDR1 DFQATT and CDR2 SNEGSKA (reference sequence). This CDR3 contains 16 residues. CDR3 sequence (DNA): TGCAGTGCCAGAGTAGCCGGGACAGGGTTCACCGGGGAGCTGTTTTTT. It is translated as CSARVAGTGFTGELFF.

A few counts support this clonotype. The gene calls are TRBV27 and TRBJ1-1, with unresolved D. Trimming left V 3 bases short and J 0 bases short, with 8 bases between. Germline assignment: CDR1 MNHEY and CDR2 SMNVEV (reference sequence). This CDR3 comprises 14 residues. This chain's CDR3 is CASSLTPMNTEAFF. The CDR3 DNA is TGTGCCAGCAGTTTGACCCCGATGAACACTGAAGCTTTCTTT.

This clonotype came up many times. The chain's CDR3 is CASSRGSSNEKLFF. CDR3 coding DNA: TGCGCCAGCAGCCGAGGGTCAAGCAATGAAAAACTGTTTTTT. The V gene is TRBV5-1, the J gene TRBJ1-4; D remains unclear. The germline V gene has CDR1 SGHRS and CDR2 YFSETQ. V lost 4 bases, J lost 5 bases, and 12 bases lay in between. CDR3 length: 14 residues.

Only one count was recorded for this clonotype. This chain links TRBV5-4 with TRBJ2-1, with D uncertain. Germline assignment: CDR1 SGHNT and CDR2 YYREEE (reference sequence). Trimming removed 7 bases at V and 2 bases at J, with 13 bases between. CDR3 length: 14 amino acids. The CDR3 sequence is CASEDPSAYNEQFF. The CDR3 coding sequence is TGTGCCAGCGAGGATCCCTCCGCCTACAATGAGCAGTTCTTC.

This clonotype has ten or more counts. The rearrangement joins TRBV10-3 to TRBJ2-7, with D perhaps TRBD1 (5 bases). Trimming cost V 3 bases and J 1 base, with 13 bases left between them. The CDR3 contains 15 residues. CDR1 ENHRY and CDR2 SYGVKD come from the germline V gene. The CDR3 loop reads CAISDHRAGSYEQYF. The DNA of the CDR3 is TGTGCCATCAGTGACCACCGGGCAGGGTCCTACGAGCAGTACTTC.

Only a few counts were recorded for this clonotype. The chain carries TRBV18 and TRBJ2-5; no clear D. In germline, CDR1 is KGHSH, CDR2 LQKENI. This CDR3 is built from 14 residues. V lost 3 bases, J lost 2 bases, and 10 bases lay in between. CDR3: CASSPQELQETQYF. For the CDR3, the DNA is TGTGCCAGCTCACCGCAAGAACTACAAGAGACCCAGTACTTC. Together with reference TRBV18 and TRBJ2-5, the CDR3 gives the full variable domain: NAGVMQNPRHLVRRRGQEARLRCSPMKGHSHVYWYRQLPEEGLKFMVYLQKENIIDESGMPKERFSAEFPKEGPSILRIQQVVRGDSAAYFCASSPQELQETQYFGPGTRLLVL.